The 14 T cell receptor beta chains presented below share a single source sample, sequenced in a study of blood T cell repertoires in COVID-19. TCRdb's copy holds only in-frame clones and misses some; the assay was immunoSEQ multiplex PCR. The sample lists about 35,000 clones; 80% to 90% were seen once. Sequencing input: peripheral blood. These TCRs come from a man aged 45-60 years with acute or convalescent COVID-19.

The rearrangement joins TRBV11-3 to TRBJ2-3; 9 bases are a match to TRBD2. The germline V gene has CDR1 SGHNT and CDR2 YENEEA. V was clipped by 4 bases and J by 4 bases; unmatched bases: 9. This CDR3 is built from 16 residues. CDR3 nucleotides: TGTGCCAGCAGCTCGCGGGAGGGACTAGCCCCAGATACGCAGTATTTT. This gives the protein CASSSREGLAPDTQYF. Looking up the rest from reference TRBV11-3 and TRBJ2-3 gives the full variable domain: EAGVVQSPRYKIIEKKQPVAFWCNPISGHNTLYWYLQNLGQGPELLIRYENEEAVDDSQLPKDRFSAERLKGVDSTLKIQPAELGDSAVYLCASSSREGLAPDTQYFGPGTRLTVL.

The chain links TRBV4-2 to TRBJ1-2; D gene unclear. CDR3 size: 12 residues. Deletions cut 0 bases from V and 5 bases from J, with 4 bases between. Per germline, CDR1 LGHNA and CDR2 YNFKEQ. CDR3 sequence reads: CASSQDSYGYTF. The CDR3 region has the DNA TGTGCCAGCAGCCAAGATTCATATGGCTACACCTTC.

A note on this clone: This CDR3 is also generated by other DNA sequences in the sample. This CDR3 reads CASSLDRDTEAFF. CDR3 bases: TGTGCCAGCAGCCTCGACAGGGATACTGAAGCTTTCTTT. V gene TRBV11-2 combines with J gene TRBJ1-1; 7 bases map to TRBD1. V was clipped by 5 bases and J by 5 bases; unmatched bases: 5. CDR3 length: 13 amino acids. Germline loops: CDR1 SGHAT, CDR2 FQNNGV.

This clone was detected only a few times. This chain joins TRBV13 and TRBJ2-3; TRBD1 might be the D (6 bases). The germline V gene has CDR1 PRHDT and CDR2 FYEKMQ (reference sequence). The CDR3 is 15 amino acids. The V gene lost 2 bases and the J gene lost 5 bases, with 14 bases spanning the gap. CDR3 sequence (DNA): TGTGCCAGCAGCTTAATCAGGGGAGAAATAGATACGCAGTATTTT. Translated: CASSLIRGEIDTQYF.

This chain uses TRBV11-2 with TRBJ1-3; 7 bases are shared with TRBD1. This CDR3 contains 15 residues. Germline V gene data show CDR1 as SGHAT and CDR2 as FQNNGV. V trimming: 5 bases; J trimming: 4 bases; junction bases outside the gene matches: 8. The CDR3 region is CASSVYRGGGNTIYF. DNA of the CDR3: TGTGCCAGCAGCGTTTACAGGGGTGGAGGAAACACCATATATTTT.

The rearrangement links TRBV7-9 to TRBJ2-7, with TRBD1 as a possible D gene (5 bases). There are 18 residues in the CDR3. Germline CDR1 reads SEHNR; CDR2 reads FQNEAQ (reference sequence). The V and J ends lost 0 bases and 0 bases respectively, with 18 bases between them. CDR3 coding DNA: TGTGCCAGCAGCTTAGCGATGACAGCCGCTATTAGCTCCTACGAGCAGTACTTC. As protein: CASSLAMTAAISSYEQYF.

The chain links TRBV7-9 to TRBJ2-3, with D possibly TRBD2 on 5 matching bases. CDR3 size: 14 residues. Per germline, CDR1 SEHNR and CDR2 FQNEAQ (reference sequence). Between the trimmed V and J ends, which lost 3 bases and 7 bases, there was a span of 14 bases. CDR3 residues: CASSFSEDVYTQYF. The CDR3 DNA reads TGTGCCAGCAGCTTCTCGGAGGATGTATATACGCAGTATTTT.

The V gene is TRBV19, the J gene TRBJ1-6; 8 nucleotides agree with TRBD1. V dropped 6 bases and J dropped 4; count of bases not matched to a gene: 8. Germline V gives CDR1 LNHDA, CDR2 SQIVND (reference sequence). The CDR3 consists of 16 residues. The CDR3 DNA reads TGTGCCAGTAGCAATCCCGGGACAGGATATAATTCACCCCTCCACTTT. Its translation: CASSNPGTGYNSPLHF.

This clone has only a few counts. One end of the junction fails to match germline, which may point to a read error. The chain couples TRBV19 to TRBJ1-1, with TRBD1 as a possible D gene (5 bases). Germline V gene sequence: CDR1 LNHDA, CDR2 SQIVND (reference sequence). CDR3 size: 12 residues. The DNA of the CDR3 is TGTGCCAGTAGCATAGGGGAGACTGAAGCTTTCTTT. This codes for CASSIGETEAFF.

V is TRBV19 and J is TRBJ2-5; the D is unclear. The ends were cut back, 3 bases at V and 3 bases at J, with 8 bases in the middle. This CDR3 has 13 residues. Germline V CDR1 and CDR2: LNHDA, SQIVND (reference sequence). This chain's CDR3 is CASSIGPKETQYF. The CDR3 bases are TGTGCCAGTAGTATTGGCCCAAAAGAGACCCAGTACTTC.

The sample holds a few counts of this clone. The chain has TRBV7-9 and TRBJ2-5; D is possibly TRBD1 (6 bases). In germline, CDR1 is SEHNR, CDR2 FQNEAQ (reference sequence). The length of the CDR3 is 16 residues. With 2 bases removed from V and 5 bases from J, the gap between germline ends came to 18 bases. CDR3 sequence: CASSLMSTQGWETQYF. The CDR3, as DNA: TGTGCCAGCAGCTTAATGTCTACCCAGGGGTGGGAGACCCAGTACTTC.

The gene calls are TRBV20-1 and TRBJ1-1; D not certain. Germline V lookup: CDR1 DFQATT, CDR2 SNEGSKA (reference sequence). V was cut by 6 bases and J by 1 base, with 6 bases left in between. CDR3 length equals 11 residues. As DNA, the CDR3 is TGCAGTGCCGCAGGGAACACTGAAGCTTTCTTT. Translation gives CSAAGNTEAFF.

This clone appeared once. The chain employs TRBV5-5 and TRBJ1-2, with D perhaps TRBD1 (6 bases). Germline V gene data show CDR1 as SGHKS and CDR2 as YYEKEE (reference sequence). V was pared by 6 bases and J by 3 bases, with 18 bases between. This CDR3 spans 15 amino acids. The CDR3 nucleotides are TGTGCCAGCACCTCAGAGCCCCAGGGGTACTATGGCTACACCTTC. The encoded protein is CASTSEPQGYYGYTF.

The CDR3 is CASSYSRGETEAFF. CDR3 in DNA: TGTGCCAGCAGTTACTCAAGGGGTGAGACTGAAGCTTTCTTT. The chain carries TRBV6-5 and TRBJ1-1, with D perhaps TRBD1 (5 bases). With 0 bases removed from V and 5 bases from J, the gap between germline ends came to 10 bases. Germline V gene data show CDR1 as MNHEY and CDR2 as SVGAGI. This CDR3 has 14 residues.